The 22 T cell receptor beta chains listed next were all sequenced from one sample in a study of T cell responses to AZD1222 COVID-19 vaccine. Some clones are missing from TCRdb's copy, which holds only in-frame ones; the method was immunoSEQ multiplex PCR. Of more than 100,000 clones listed, about 90% were seen once; the top ten hold around 4.5%. Source: peripheral blood, taken on day 0 of AZD1222 vaccination. These TCRs come from an adult in good health.

CDR3 protein: CASSLTGTGNTIYF. The CDR3 nucleotides read TGTGCCAGTAGTCTTACAGGGACTGGAAACACCATATATTTT. The chain employs TRBV19 and TRBJ1-3; the D gene is possibly TRBD1 (6 bases). The ends were cut back, 5 bases at V and 2 bases at J, with 10 bases in the middle. There are 14 residues in the CDR3. Germline V lookup: CDR1 LNHDA, CDR2 SQIVND (reference sequence).

The chain carries TRBV13 and TRBJ1-2, with a tentative D call TRBD1 (5 bases). Germline values: CDR1 PRHDT, CDR2 FYEKMQ (reference sequence). Trimming shortened V by 4 bases and J by 0 bases, and 12 bases separated the two germline ends. The CDR3 is 15 amino acids. As DNA, the CDR3 is TGTGCCAGCAGCTCGTCGGAGACAGCTAACTATGGCTACACCTTC. It yields the protein CASSSSETANYGYTF.

The J gene is TRBJ2-7, the V gene TRBV27, with 9 nucleotides matching TRBD2. The CDR3 is made up of 15 amino acids. The ends lost 3 bases at V and 5 bases at J; junction bases unmatched: 8. The V gene's germline CDR1 is MNHEY and CDR2 SMNVEV (reference sequence). Here the CDR3 DNA reads TGTGCCAGCAGTTTTAAGCCGCAGCGGGGGGACGAGCAGTACTTC. This translates into CASSFKPQRGDEQYF.

The rearrangement joins TRBV20-1 to TRBJ2-1; TRBD2 matches 8 bases. The CDR3 sequence is 14 residues long. Germline V CDR1 and CDR2: DFQATT, SNEGSKA (reference sequence). The V segment lost 3 bases and the J segment 7 bases; nucleotides outside the gene matches: 8. The CDR3 region has the DNA TGCAGTGCTAGTTCGAGCGGGGGTAGGAATGAGCAGTTCTTC. Amino acids: CSASSSGGRNEQFF.

The rearrangement uses TRBV30 and TRBJ2-2; D possibly uses TRBD1 or TRBD2 (5 bases each). V was cut by 4 bases and J by 7 bases, with 13 bases left in between. Germline V gene data show CDR1 as GTSNPN and CDR2 as SVGIG (reference sequence). CDR3 size: 13 residues. CDR3 sequence reads: CAWNRGPVGELFF. DNA for the CDR3: TGTGCCTGGAATCGGGGACCGGTCGGGGAGCTGTTTTTT.

The chain is built from TRBV24-1 and TRBJ2-7; the D gene is possibly TRBD2 (5 bases). Germline values: CDR1 KGHDR, CDR2 SFDVKD. There are 13 residues in the CDR3. V was pared by 0 bases and J by 6 bases, with 8 bases between. Here the CDR3 reads CATSDLRGSEQYF. CDR3 bases: TGTGCCACCAGTGATTTGCGAGGGTCCGAGCAGTACTTC.

This chain links TRBV5-5 with TRBJ1-3, with D unclear. With 1 base removed from V and 0 bases from J, the gap between germline ends came to 8 bases. The CDR3 is 15 amino acids. CDR1 and CDR2 from the germline V gene are SGHKS and YYEKEE (reference sequence). The CDR3, as DNA: TGTGCCAGCAGCTTGTGGGCAGCCTCTGGAAACACCATATATTTT. It specifies CASSLWAASGNTIYF.

The J gene is TRBJ2-7, the V gene TRBV5-6, with 9 bases lining up with TRBD1. The CDR3 consists of 13 residues. The trim removed 2 bases at V and 5 bases at J, leaving 2 bases unmatched. Germline CDR1 is SGHDT and CDR2 is YYEEEE. The CDR3 bases are TGTGCCAGCAGCTTCGGGACAGGGAACGAGCAGTACTTC. It is translated as CASSFGTGNEQYF.

The chain joins TRBV7-6 to TRBJ2-3; D may match TRBD1 or TRBD2 (5 bases each). The germline V gene has CDR1 SGHVS and CDR2 FNYEAQ. This CDR3 contains 15 residues. V lost 5 bases to trimming and J lost 8 bases, with 20 bases between them. The CDR3 DNA reads TGTGCCAGCAGCCTAGGGACGGACCGAAGCGGTACGCAGTATTTT. Translating it yields CASSLGTDRSGTQYF.

The V and J genes are TRBV12-5 and TRBJ1-1; D is undetermined. Looked up from germline, CDR1 is LGHNT and CDR2 is FRNRAP. The CDR3 loop spans 12 amino acids. Trimming stripped 7 bases from V and 4 bases from J, with 10 bases between. The CDR3 is CASVGLGTEAFF. The CDR3 DNA is TGTGCTAGTGTTGGCCTGGGCACTGAAGCTTTCTTT.

The V gene is TRBV10-3, the J gene TRBJ2-2; TRBD1 matches at 8 bases. The CDR3 spans 14 residues. Germline trimming cut 8 bases from V and 4 bases from J; bases unmatched to any gene: 6. Germline CDR1 and CDR2: ENHRY and SYGVKD. The CDR3 bases are TGTGCCATCGCGGACAGGGAACGCACCGGGGAGCTGTTTTTT. It yields the protein CAIADRERTGELFF.

This clone was counted between two and nine times. The chain recombines TRBV18 with TRBJ2-7; D not certain. The V gene's germline CDR1 is KGHSH and CDR2 LQKENI. This CDR3 contains 13 residues. Trimming removed 7 bases from V and 0 bases from J, with 10 bases in between. The CDR3 loop is CASLKDNSYEQYF. CDR3 DNA: TGTGCCAGCTTAAAGGATAACTCCTACGAGCAGTACTTC.

The chain's CDR3 is CASSIAFNQPQHF. The CDR3 DNA reads as TGTGCCAGTAGTATAGCGTTCAATCAGCCCCAGCATTTT. This chain connects TRBV19 to TRBJ1-5; D not certain. The V end was cut by 1 base, the J end by 3 bases, with 4 bases between. This CDR3 is 13 amino acids long. Germline V gives CDR1 LNHDA, CDR2 SQIVND (reference sequence).

The chain uses TRBV7-8 and TRBJ2-2, with D maybe TRBD2 (5 bases). This CDR3 spans 16 amino acids. V lost 5 bases, J lost 8 bases, and 21 bases lay in between. Germline CDR1 and CDR2: SGHVS and FQNEAQ. The CDR3 loop reads CASSPAQSGPVGELFF. CDR3 nucleotide sequence: TGTGCCAGCAGCCCCGCTCAGAGCGGCCCTGTGGGGGAGCTGTTTTTT.

The genes are TRBV7-2 and TRBJ1-1, with 7 bases lining up with TRBD1. V was pared by 4 bases and J by 10 bases, with 9 bases of the junction left unmatched. The length of the CDR3 is 13 residues. CDR1 is SGHTA, CDR2 FQGNSA, per germline. The CDR3 reads CASSSRDRVGAFF. CDR3 bases: TGTGCCAGCAGCTCCCGTGACAGGGTAGGAGCTTTCTTT.

The chain recombines TRBV5-1 with TRBJ2-5; D is perhaps TRBD1 or TRBD2 (5 bases each). Trimming shortened V by 0 bases and J by 9 bases, and 18 bases separated the two germline ends. The CDR3 sequence is 15 residues long. Germline assignment: CDR1 SGHRS and CDR2 YFSETQ. CDR3 sequence reads: CASSLDRPDFRAQYF. The CDR3 DNA follows: TGCGCCAGCAGCTTGGACCGTCCGGACTTCAGGGCCCAGTACTTC.

The chain uses TRBV28 and TRBJ2-7; 7 nucleotides line up with TRBD2. Germline V gene sequence: CDR1 MDHEN, CDR2 SYDVKM. The V gene end was trimmed by 3 bases and the J gene end by 0 bases; junction bases not matched to a gene: 2. This CDR3 comprises 14 residues. The CDR3 here is CASSFGGGSYEQYF. CDR3 sequence (DNA): TGTGCCAGCAGTTTTGGGGGGGGCTCCTACGAGCAGTACTTC.

This chain uses TRBV9 with TRBJ2-5; a weak D match, TRBD1 (7 bases). Per germline, CDR1 SGDLS and CDR2 YYNGEE. Trimming stripped 0 bases from V and 0 bases from J, with 15 bases between. This CDR3 has 17 amino acids. CDR3 loop: CASSVAQGGVYQETQYF. For the CDR3, the DNA is TGTGCCAGCAGCGTAGCCCAGGGGGGCGTGTACCAAGAGACCCAGTACTTC.

The chain joins TRBV12-3 or TRBV12-4 to TRBJ1-1; D remains ambiguous. The CDR3 loop spans 13 amino acids. The V end lost 6 bases, the J end lost 4 bases, and 12 bases lay between the germline ends. In DNA form, the CDR3 reads TGTGCCAGCAGGCGGGCATTTAGCACTGAAGCTTTCTTT. Encoded protein: CASRRAFSTEAFF.

In its sample, this clone was seen once. The V gene is TRBV30, the J gene TRBJ1-1, with D possibly matching TRBD1 (6 bases). V dropped 4 bases and J dropped 3 bases, with 21 bases sitting between them. The length of the CDR3 is 16 residues. Germline V gene sequence: CDR1 GTSNPN, CDR2 SVGIG (reference sequence). In DNA, the CDR3 is TGTGCCTGGATAAGGGCAGGGGCCCGCCTTTACACTGAAGCTTTCTTT. Translated, it gives CAWIRAGARLYTEAFF.

This clone was seen only a few times. The chain links TRBV28 to TRBJ1-5; D uncertain. The CDR3 extends over 16 amino acids. Germline V lookup: CDR1 MDHEN, CDR2 SYDVKM. The V end lost 3 bases, the J end lost 0 bases, and 12 bases lay between the germline ends. CDR3 nucleotides: TGTGCCAGCAGTTTCTACGGAGGTACTAGCAATCAGCCCCAGCATTTT. This gives the protein CASSFYGGTSNQPQHF.

This chain links TRBV11-1 with TRBJ2-7, with 9 bases lining up with TRBD1. J lost 5 bases, V lost 4 bases, and 6 bases had no gene match. This CDR3 comprises 14 residues. The germline V gene has CDR1 SGHAT and CDR2 FQDESV (reference sequence). The CDR3 protein is CASSSPGQGHEQYF. The CDR3 coding sequence is TGTGCCAGCAGCTCGCCGGGACAGGGCCACGAGCAGTACTTC.